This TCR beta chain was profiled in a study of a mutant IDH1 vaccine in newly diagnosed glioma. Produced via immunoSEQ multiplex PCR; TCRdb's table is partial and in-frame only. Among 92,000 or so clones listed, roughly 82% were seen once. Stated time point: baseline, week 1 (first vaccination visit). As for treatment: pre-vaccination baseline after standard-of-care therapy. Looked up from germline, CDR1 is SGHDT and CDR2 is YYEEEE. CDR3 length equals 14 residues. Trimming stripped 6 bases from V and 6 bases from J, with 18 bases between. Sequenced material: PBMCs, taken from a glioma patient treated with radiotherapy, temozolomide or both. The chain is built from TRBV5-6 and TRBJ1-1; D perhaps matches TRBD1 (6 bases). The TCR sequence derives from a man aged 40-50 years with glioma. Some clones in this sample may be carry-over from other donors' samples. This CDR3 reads CASTPGAMSAEAFF. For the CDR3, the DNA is TGTGCCAGCACCCCGGGGGCTATGAGCGCTGAAGCTTTCTTT.